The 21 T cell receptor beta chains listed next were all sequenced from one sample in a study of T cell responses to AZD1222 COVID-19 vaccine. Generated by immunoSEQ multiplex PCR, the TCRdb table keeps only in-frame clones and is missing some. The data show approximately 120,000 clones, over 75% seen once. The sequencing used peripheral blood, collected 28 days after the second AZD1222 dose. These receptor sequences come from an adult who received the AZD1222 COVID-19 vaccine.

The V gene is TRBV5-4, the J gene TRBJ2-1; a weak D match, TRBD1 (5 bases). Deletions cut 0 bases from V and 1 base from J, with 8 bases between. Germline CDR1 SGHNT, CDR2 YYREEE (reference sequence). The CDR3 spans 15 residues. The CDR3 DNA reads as TGTGCCAGCAGCTTGGATCAGGGATCCTACAATGAGCAGTTCTTC. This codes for CASSLDQGSYNEQFF.

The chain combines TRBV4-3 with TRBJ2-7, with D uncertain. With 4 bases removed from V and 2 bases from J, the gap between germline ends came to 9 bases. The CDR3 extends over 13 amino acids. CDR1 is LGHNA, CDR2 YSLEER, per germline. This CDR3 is CASSPDNTYEQYF. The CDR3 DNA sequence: TGCGCCAGCAGCCCTGACAACACCTACGAGCAGTACTTC.

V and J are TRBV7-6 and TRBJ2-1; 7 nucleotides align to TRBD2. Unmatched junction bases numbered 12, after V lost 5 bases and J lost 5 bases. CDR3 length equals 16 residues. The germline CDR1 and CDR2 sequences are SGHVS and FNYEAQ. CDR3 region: CASSIYTGGTHNEQFF. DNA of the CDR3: TGTGCCAGCAGCATCTATACGGGGGGAACTCACAATGAGCAGTTCTTC.

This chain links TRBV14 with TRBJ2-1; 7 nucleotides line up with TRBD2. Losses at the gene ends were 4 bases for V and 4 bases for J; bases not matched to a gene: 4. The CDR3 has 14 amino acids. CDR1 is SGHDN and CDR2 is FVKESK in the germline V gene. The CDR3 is CASSPPGGYNEQFF. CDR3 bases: TGTGCCAGCAGCCCCCCGGGGGGATACAATGAGCAGTTCTTC.

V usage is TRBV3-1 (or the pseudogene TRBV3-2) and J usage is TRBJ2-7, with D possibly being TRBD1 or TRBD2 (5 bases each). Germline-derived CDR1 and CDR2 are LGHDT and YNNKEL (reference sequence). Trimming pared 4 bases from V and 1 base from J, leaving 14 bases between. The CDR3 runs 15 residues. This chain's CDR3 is CASSPRGLGSYEQYF. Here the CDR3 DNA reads TGTGCCAGCAGCCCCCGGGGCCTGGGTTCCTACGAGCAGTACTTC.

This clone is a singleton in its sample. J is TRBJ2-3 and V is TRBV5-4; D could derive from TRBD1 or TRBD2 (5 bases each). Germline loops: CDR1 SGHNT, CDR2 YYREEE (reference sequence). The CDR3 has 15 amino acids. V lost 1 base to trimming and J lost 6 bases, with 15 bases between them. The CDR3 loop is CASSLWGIPRDTQYF. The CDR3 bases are TGTGCCAGCAGCTTGTGGGGGATCCCCCGGGATACGCAGTATTTT.

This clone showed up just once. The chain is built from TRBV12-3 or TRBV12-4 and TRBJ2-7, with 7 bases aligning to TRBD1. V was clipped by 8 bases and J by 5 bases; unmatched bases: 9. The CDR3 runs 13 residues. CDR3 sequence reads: CASATGVINEQYF. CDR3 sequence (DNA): TGTGCCAGCGCTACAGGGGTAATCAACGAGCAGTACTTC.

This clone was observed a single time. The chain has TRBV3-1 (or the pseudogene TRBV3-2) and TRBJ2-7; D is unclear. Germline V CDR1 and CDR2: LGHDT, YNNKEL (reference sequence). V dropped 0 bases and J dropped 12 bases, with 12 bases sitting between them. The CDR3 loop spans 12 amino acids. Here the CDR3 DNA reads TGTGCCAGCAGCCAAGAATCCCGAGTTCCGTACTTC. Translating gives CASSQESRVPYF.

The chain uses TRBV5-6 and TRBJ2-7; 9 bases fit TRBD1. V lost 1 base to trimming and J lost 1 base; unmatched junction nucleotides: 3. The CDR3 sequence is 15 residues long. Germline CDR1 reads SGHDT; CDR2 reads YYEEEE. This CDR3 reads CASSLPGTGSYEQYF. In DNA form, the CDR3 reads TGTGCCAGCAGCTTGCCAGGGACAGGGTCCTACGAGCAGTACTTC.

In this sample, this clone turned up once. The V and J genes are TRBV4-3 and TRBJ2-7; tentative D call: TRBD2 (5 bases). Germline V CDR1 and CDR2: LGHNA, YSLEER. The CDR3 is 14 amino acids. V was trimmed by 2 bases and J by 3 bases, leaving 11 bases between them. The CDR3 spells CASSQWSSGYEQYF. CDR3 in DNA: TGCGCCAGCAGCCAATGGAGCAGCGGCTACGAGCAGTACTTC.

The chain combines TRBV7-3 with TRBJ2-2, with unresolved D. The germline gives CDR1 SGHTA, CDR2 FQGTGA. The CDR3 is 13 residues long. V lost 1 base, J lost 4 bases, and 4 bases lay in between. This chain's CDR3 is CASSLRVTGELFF. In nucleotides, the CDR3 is TGTGCCAGCAGCTTAAGAGTCACCGGGGAGCTGTTTTTT.

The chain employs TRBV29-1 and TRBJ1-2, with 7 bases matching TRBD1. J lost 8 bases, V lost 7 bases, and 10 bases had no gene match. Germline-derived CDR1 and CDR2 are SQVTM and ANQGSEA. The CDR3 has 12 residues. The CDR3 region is CSGTDRRNGYTF. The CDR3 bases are TGCAGCGGGACGGACAGGCGTAACGGCTACACCTTC.

The CDR3 DNA sequence: TGTGCCTGGAGTGTGATAGCGAGGTCCTACGAGCAGTACTTC. Amino acid sequence: CAWSVIARSYEQYF. The J gene is TRBJ2-7, the V gene TRBV30; D is possibly TRBD2 (5 bases). The length of the CDR3 is 14 residues. The V and J ends lost 0 bases and 1 base respectively, with 10 bases between them. CDR1 is GTSNPN, CDR2 SVGIG, per germline (reference sequence).

CDR3 nucleotide sequence: TGTGCCGGAAGAAGGGAGGAGACCCAGTACTTC. The encoded protein is CAGRREETQYF. The chain carries TRBV6-5 and TRBJ2-5; a weak D match, TRBD2 (5 bases). The CDR3 sequence is 11 residues long. The germline gives CDR1 MNHEY, CDR2 SVGAGI. V lost 11 bases to trimming and J lost 5 bases, with 12 bases between them.

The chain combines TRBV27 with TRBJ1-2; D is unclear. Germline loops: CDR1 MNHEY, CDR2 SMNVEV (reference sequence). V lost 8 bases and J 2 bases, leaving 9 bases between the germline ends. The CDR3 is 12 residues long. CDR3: CASRNLNYGYTF. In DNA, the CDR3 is TGTGCCAGCCGAAACCTAAACTATGGCTACACCTTC.

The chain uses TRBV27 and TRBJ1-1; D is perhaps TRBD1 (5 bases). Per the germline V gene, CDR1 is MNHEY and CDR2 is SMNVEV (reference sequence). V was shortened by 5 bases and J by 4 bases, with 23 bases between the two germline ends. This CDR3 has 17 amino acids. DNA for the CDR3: TGTGCCAGCAGTCCGGGTAGGGGTTTGTTGGAGGGCACTGAAGCTTTCTTT. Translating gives CASSPGRGLLEGTEAFF.

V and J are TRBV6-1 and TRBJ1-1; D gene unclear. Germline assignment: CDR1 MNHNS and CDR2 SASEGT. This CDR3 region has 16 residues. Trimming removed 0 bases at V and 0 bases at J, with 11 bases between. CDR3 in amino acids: CASSEALRTVNTEAFF. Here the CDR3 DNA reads TGTGCCAGCAGTGAAGCGCTTCGCACCGTGAACACTGAAGCTTTCTTT.

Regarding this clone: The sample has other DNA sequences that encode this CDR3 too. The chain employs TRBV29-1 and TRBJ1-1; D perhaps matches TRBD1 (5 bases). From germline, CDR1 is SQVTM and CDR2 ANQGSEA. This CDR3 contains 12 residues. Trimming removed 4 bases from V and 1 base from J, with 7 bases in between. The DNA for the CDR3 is TGCAGCGTTGCAAGGGGGAACACTGAAGCTTTCTTT. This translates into CSVARGNTEAFF.

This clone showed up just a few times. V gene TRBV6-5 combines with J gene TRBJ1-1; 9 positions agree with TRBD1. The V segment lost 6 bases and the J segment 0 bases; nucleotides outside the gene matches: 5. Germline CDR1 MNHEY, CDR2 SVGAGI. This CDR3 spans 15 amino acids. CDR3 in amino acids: CASSVGDRVNTEAFF. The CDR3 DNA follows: TGTGCCAGCAGCGTGGGGGACAGGGTGAACACTGAAGCTTTCTTT.

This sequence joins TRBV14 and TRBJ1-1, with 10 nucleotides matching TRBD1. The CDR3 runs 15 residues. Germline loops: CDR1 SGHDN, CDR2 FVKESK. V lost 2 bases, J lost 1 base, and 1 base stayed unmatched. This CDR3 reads CASSQRTGGNTEAFF. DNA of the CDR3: TGTGCCAGCAGCCAAAGGACAGGGGGGAACACTGAAGCTTTCTTT. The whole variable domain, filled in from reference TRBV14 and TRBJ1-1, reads EAGVTQFPSHSVIEKGQTVTLRCDPISGHDNLYWYRRVMGKEIKFLLHFVKESKQDESGMPNNRFLAERTGGTYSTLKVQPAELEDSGVYFCASSQRTGGNTEAFFGQGTRLTVV.

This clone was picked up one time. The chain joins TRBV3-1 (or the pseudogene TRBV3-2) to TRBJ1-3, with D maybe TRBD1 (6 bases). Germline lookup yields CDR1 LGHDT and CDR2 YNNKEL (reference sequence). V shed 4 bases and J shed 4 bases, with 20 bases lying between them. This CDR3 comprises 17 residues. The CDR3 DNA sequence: TGTGCCAGCAGCCCCCACCCCCCACAGGGTAACGGAAACACCATATATTTT. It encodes CASSPHPPQGNGNTIYF.